Listed here is a single T cell receptor beta chain. Primers included in the PCR were 60 Vbeta and 13 Jbeta primers. The data were produced by immunoSEQ multiplex PCR, yet TCRdb's version contains in-frame clones alone and is incomplete. The top ten hold approximately 0.56% of the sample, which has over 85,000 clones, around 81% seen once. Per germline, CDR1 WSHSY and CDR2 SAAADI. This CDR3 region has 16 residues. J lost 0 bases, V lost 6 bases, and 1 base had no gene match. The record originates from a study of cytomegalovirus exposure and HLA in healthy donors. Sample: PBMCs. This sequence joins TRBV10-2 and TRBJ2-3, with 15 positions matching TRBD2. This receptor was obtained from a man under 40 in good health and CMV-seronegative. The CDR3 coding sequence is TGCGCCAGCAGAGGACTAGCGGGAGGGAGCACAGATACGCAGTATTTT. Amino acids: CASRGLAGGSTDTQYF.